This entry lists 20 T cell receptor beta chains sequenced from one sample in a study of OX40 agonist ivuxolimab in advanced cancers. The protocol was immunoSEQ multiplex PCR, while the TCRdb copy is restricted to in-frame clones and leaves out a portion. In the table there are around 77,000 clones, around 86% of which are singletons. Sequenced here: CD4+ or CD8+ T cells sorted from blood, sampled in a trial of the OX40 agonist ivuxolimab. These receptors came from an adult with an advanced solid tumor such as melanoma, head and neck, liver or kidney cancer.

V is TRBV4-1 and J is TRBJ1-5; D is uncertain. With 0 bases removed from V and 1 base from J, the gap between germline ends came to 10 bases. CDR3 length equals 16 residues. CDR1 and CDR2 (germline): MGHRA, YSYEKL. The CDR3 reads CASSQEENLSNQPQHF. CDR3 coding DNA: TGCGCCAGCAGCCAAGAAGAAAATCTAAGCAATCAGCCCCAGCATTTT.

The V gene is TRBV7-8, the J gene TRBJ1-2, with D unresolved. This CDR3 has 14 residues. Germline values: CDR1 SGHVS, CDR2 FQNEAQ. V was trimmed by 2 bases and J by 3 bases, leaving 10 bases between them. The CDR3 nucleotides are TGTGCCAGCAGCTTACGGTACTCCGACTATGGCTACACCTTC. It codes for CASSLRYSDYGYTF.

The rearrangement links TRBV7-3 to TRBJ1-1; 7 bases line up with TRBD1. The length of the CDR3 is 15 residues. V lost 5 bases, J lost 4 bases, and 10 bases stayed unmatched. Germline values: CDR1 SGHTA, CDR2 FQGTGA. The CDR3 bases are TGTGCCAGCAGCCCGCGCCTCGCAGGGGGCACTGAAGCTTTCTTT. Amino acids: CASSPRLAGGTEAFF.

The CDR3 nucleotides read TGTGCCAGCAGCTACCGGGACAGGGGGCCCTATTTT. Amino acids: CASSYRDRGPYF. The rearrangement uses TRBV13 and TRBJ2-3; 12 bases line up with TRBD1. This CDR3 spans 12 amino acids. The J segment lost 15 bases and the V segment lost 4 bases, leaving 5 bases of the junction unmatched. Per the germline V gene, CDR1 is PRHDT and CDR2 is FYEKMQ (reference sequence).

The chain combines TRBV7-2 with TRBJ2-1, with 9 bases identical to TRBD2. The germline V gene has CDR1 SGHTA and CDR2 FQGNSA. The V gene end was trimmed by 0 bases and the J gene end by 9 bases; junction bases not matched to a gene: 15. This CDR3 is 18 amino acids long. In DNA form, the CDR3 reads TGTGCCAGCAGCTTAGCCCTCTGGCGGGGGGGCGGAAACGTTGAGCAGTTCTTC. Protein: CASSLALWRGGGNVEQFF.

The chain carries TRBV6-1 and TRBJ1-2; perhaps TRBD1 as D (6 bases). Germline loops: CDR1 MNHNS, CDR2 SASEGT. CDR3 length equals 12 residues. V lost 6 bases, J lost 10 bases, and 15 bases lay in between. This CDR3 is CASSVTGIYYTF. Written as DNA, the CDR3 is TGTGCCAGCAGCGTCACAGGGATTTACTACACCTTC.

The V gene is TRBV19, the J gene TRBJ1-5; the match to TRBD1 covers 7 bases. CDR1 and CDR2 from the germline V gene are LNHDA and SQIVND (reference sequence). Trimming at V came to 2 bases and at J to 2 bases, leaving 9 bases not matched to a gene. The CDR3 totals 17 residues. This CDR3 is CASSIRQGRLGNQPQHF. The DNA of the CDR3 is TGTGCCAGTAGTATACGACAGGGTCGTCTGGGCAATCAGCCCCAGCATTTT.

The chain links TRBV6-5 to TRBJ1-4, with TRBD1 matching 7 bases. Germline CDR1 and CDR2: MNHEY and SVGAGI. The CDR3 covers 15 residues. The V and J ends lost 5 bases and 5 bases, in that order; junction bases with no gene match: 8. The CDR3: CASSRQGWRNEKLFF. In DNA form, the CDR3 reads TGTGCCAGCAGTAGACAGGGTTGGAGAAATGAAAAACTGTTTTTT.

This CDR3 reads CASSLILTSDQETQYF. The CDR3 nucleotides are TGTGCCAGCTCACTCATATTGACTAGCGACCAAGAGACCCAGTACTTC. The V gene is TRBV18, the J gene TRBJ2-5; 8 bases are a match to TRBD2. The CDR3 contains 16 residues. V dropped 4 bases and J dropped 0; count of bases not matched to a gene: 7. CDR1 is KGHSH, CDR2 LQKENI, per germline.

This clone was counted only a few times. CDR3 amino acids: CATGTGPTGELFF. The CDR3 region has the DNA TGTGCCACCGGGACAGGTCCGACCGGGGAGCTGTTTTTT. This chain joins TRBV7-9 and TRBJ2-2; the match to TRBD1 covers 8 bases. Germline V CDR1 and CDR2: SEHNR, FQNEAQ (reference sequence). Losses at the gene ends were 10 bases for V and 5 bases for J; bases not matched to a gene: 6. The CDR3 is 13 residues long.

The chain is built from TRBV29-1 and TRBJ1-1; D call uncertain. The V gene's germline CDR1 is SQVTM and CDR2 ANQGSEA. The V end lost 4 bases, the J end lost 0 bases, and 9 bases lay between the germline ends. The CDR3 is made up of 13 amino acids. In nucleotides, the CDR3 is TGCAGCGTTGCGGGGTTTCTGAACACTGAAGCTTTCTTT. Encoded protein: CSVAGFLNTEAFF.

The V gene is TRBV28, the J gene TRBJ2-1, with 7 bases aligning to TRBD2. V trimming: 1 base; J trimming: 7 bases; junction bases outside the gene matches: 4. The CDR3 extends over 14 amino acids. Germline lookup yields CDR1 MDHEN and CDR2 SYDVKM. Here the CDR3 reads CASSLYNGRNEQFF. The CDR3 DNA reads TGTGCCAGCAGTTTATATAACGGGAGGAATGAGCAGTTCTTC.

The J gene is TRBJ2-2, the V gene TRBV9; possibly TRBD2 for D (5 bases). Germline V lookup: CDR1 SGDLS, CDR2 YYNGEE. Between the trimmed V and J ends, which lost 4 bases and 1 base, there was a span of 8 bases. The CDR3 spans 14 residues. CDR3 amino acids: CASSPSGNTGELFF. The DNA for the CDR3 is TGTGCCAGCAGCCCCAGCGGGAACACCGGGGAGCTGTTTTTT.

The chain recombines TRBV30 with TRBJ2-2, with TRBD2 as a possible D gene (6 bases). CDR3 length: 16 amino acids. Trimming removed 0 bases at V and 2 bases at J, with 13 bases between. Germline-derived CDR1 and CDR2 are GTSNPN and SVGIG (reference sequence). The CDR3 here is CAWSVQVLANTGELFF. The DNA of the CDR3 is TGTGCCTGGAGTGTACAGGTACTAGCTAACACCGGGGAGCTGTTTTTT. The full variable domain, with the rest looked up from reference TRBV30 and TRBJ2-2, is SQTIHQWPATLVQPVGSPLSLECTVEGTSNPNLYWYRQAAGRGLQLLFYSVGIGQISSEVPQNLSASRPQDRQFILSSKKLLLSDSGFYLCAWSVQVLANTGELFFGEGSRLTVL.

This clone was seen a single time. The chain couples TRBV7-2 to TRBJ1-4; unclear D gene. Germline V gene lookup returns CDR1 SGHTA and CDR2 FQGNSA. Deletions cut 4 bases from V and 3 bases from J, with 12 bases between. The CDR3 has 15 amino acids. CDR3 amino acids: CASSSGPASNEKLFF. The CDR3, as DNA: TGTGCCAGCAGCTCCGGCCCCGCTTCTAATGAAAAACTGTTTTTT.

The chain has TRBV6-5 and TRBJ2-5; D gene ambiguous. This CDR3 has 11 residues. The V and J ends lost 6 bases and 5 bases respectively, with 7 bases between them. The germline gives CDR1 MNHEY, CDR2 SVGAGI. The CDR3 protein is CASSYAETQYF. DNA for the CDR3: TGTGCCAGCAGCTATGCCGAGACCCAGTACTTC.

The count of this clone is one. The chain has TRBV11-2 and TRBJ1-2; D ambiguous. Trimming took 5 bases from V and 3 from J, leaving 10 bases between them. Germline loops: CDR1 SGHAT, CDR2 FQNNGV. The CDR3 is 13 amino acids. This CDR3 reads CASSRDIDYGYTF. The CDR3 bases are TGTGCCAGCAGCCGAGACATAGACTATGGCTACACCTTC.

This sequence joins TRBV18 and TRBJ1-5; 7 bases agree with TRBD1. The CDR3 totals 15 residues. Germline trimming cut 1 base from V and 3 bases from J; bases unmatched to any gene: 3. Germline V lookup: CDR1 KGHSH, CDR2 LQKENI. In nucleotides, the CDR3 is TGTGCCAGCTCACCACAACAGGGGTCCAATCAGCCCCAGCATTTT. Amino acids: CASSPQQGSNQPQHF.

Only a few counts were recorded for this clone. The chain recombines TRBV4-1 with TRBJ1-1; D ambiguous. Germline V gene data show CDR1 as MGHRA and CDR2 as YSYEKL. The ends were cut back, 3 bases at V and 7 bases at J, with 12 bases in the middle. The CDR3 runs 13 residues. CDR3 coding DNA: TGCGCCAGCAGCCAGGGCCAGGAGTTTGAAGCTTTCTTT. This translates into CASSQGQEFEAFF.

On this clone: The germline gene is not matched at one end of the junction; a read error may be the cause. The gene calls are TRBV7-8 and TRBJ1-1, with TRBD1 matching over 8 bases. CDR1 is SGHVS, CDR2 FQNEAQ, per germline. The CDR3 sequence is 12 residues long. The CDR3 region has the DNA TGTGCCAGCAGCTTATCCGGGACAGGCATCTCCTTT. Its protein product is CASSLSGTGISF.